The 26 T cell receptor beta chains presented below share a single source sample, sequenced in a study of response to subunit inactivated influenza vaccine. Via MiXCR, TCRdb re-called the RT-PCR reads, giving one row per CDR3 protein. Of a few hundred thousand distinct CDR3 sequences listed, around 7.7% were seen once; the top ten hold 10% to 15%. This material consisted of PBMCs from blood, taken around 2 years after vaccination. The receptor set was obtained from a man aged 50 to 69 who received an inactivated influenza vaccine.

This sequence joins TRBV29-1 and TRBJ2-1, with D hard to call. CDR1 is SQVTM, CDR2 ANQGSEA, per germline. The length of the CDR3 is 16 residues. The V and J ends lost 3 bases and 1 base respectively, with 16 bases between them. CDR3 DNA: TGCAGCGTTGATGGCGAGAGCTTGAGGTCCTACAATGAGCAGTTCTTC. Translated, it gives CSVDGESLRSYNEQFF.

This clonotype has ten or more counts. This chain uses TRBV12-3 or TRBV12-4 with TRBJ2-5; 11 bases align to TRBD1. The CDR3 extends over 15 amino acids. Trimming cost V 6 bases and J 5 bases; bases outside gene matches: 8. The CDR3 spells CASRRRTGGRETQYF. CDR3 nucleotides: TGTGCCAGCAGGCGCCGGACAGGGGGCAGGGAGACCCAGTACTTC.

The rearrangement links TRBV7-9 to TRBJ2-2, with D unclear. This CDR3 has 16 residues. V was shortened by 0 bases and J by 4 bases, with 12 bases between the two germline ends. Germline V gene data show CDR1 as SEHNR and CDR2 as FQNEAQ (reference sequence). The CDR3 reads CASSLAALQATGELFF. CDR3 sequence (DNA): TGTGCCAGCAGCTTAGCGGCACTCCAAGCCACCGGGGAGCTGTTTTTT.

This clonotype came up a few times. CDR3 amino acids: CSARDVRSGRKDTQYF. Written as DNA, the CDR3 is TGCAGTGCTAGAGATGTGCGGAGCGGGAGGAAAGATACGCAGTATTTT. V and J are TRBV20-1 and TRBJ2-3, with 9 positions matching TRBD2. CDR3 length: 16 amino acids. Germline trimming cut 0 bases from V and 5 bases from J; bases unmatched to any gene: 9. CDR1 and CDR2 from the germline V gene are DFQATT and SNEGSKA (reference sequence).

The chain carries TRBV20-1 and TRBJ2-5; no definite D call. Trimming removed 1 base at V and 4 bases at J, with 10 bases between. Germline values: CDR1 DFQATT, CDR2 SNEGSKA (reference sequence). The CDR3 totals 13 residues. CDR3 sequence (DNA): TGCAGTGCTAGAGCCCCTCTTATAGAGACCCAGTACTTC. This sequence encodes CSARAPLIETQYF.

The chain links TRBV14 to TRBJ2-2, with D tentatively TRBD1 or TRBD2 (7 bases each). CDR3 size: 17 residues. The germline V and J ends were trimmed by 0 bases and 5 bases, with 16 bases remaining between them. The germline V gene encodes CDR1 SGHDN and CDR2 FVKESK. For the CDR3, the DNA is TGTGCCAGCAGCCAAGAGAGACAGGGAGGGGTTACCGGGGAGCTGTTTTTT. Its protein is CASSQERQGGVTGELFF. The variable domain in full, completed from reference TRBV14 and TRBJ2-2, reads EAGVTQFPSHSVIEKGQTVTLRCDPISGHDNLYWYRRVMGKEIKFLLHFVKESKQDESGMPNNRFLAERTGGTYSTLKVQPAELEDSGVYFCASSQERQGGVTGELFFGEGSRLTVL.

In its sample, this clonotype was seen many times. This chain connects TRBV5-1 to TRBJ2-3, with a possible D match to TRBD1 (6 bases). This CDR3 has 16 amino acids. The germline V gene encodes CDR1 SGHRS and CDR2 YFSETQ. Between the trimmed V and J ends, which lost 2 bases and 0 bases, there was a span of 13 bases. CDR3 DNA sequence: TGCGCCAGCAGCTTACAACAGGGTTACAGCACAGATACGCAGTATTTT. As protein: CASSLQQGYSTDTQYF.

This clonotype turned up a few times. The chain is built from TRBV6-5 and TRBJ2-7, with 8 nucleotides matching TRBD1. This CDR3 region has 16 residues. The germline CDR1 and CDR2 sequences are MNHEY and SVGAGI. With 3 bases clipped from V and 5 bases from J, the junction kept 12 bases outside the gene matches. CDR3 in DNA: TGTGCCAGCAGTTATTCGCCAACCAGGGGGCGCGACGAGCAGTACTTC. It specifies CASSYSPTRGRDEQYF.

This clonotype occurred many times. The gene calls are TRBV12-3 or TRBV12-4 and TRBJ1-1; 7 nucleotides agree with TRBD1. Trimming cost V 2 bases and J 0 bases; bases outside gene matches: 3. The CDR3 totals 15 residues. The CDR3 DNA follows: TGTGCCAGCAGTTTAAAGACAGGGATGAACACTGAAGCTTTCTTT. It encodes CASSLKTGMNTEAFF.

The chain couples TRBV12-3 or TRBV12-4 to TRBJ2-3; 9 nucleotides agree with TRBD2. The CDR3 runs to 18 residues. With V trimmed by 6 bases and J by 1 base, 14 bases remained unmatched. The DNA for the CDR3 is TGTGCCAGCAGCTTCCTAGCGGGGTCCCTGGGCGGCACAGATACGCAGTATTTT. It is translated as CASSFLAGSLGGTDTQYF.

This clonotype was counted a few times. The CDR3 DNA follows: TGCGCCAGCACCTGGAGGCAGGGCGAGACCCAGTACTTC. Amino acid sequence: CASTWRQGETQYF. This chain connects TRBV5-1 to TRBJ2-5; D may be TRBD1 or TRBD2 (5 bases each). V was shortened by 6 bases and J by 5 bases, with 14 bases between the two germline ends. This CDR3 contains 13 residues. Germline values: CDR1 SGHRS, CDR2 YFSETQ.

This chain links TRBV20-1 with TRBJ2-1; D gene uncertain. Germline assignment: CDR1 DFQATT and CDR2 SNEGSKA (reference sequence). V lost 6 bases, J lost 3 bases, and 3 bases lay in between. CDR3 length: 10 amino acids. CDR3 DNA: TGCAGTGCAAACTACAATGAGCAGTTCTTC. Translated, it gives CSANYNEQFF.

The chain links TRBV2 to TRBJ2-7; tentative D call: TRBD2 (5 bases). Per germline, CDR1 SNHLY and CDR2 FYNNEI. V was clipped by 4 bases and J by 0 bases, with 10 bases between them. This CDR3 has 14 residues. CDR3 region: CASSAGLLSYEQYF. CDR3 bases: TGTGCCAGCAGTGCAGGACTCCTCTCCTACGAGCAGTACTTC.

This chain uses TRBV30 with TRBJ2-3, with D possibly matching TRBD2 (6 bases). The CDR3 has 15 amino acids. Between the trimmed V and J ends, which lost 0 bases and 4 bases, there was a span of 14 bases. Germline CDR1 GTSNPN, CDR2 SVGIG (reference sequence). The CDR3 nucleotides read TGTGCCTGGAGTGTACTGACCGGCGGGGCAGATACGCAGTATTTT. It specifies CAWSVLTGGADTQYF.

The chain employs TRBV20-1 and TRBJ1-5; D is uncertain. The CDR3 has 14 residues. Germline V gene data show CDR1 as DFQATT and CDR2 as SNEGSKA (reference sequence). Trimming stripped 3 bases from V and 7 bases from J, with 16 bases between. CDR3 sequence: CSAREIMEGQPQHF. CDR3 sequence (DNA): TGCAGTGCTAGGGAAATAATGGAGGGACAGCCCCAGCATTTT.

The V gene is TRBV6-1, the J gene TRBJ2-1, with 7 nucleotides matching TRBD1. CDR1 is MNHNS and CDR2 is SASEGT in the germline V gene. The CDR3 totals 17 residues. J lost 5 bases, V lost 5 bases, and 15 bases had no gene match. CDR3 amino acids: CASSMVGTGQSNNEQFF. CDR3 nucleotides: TGTGCCAGCAGTATGGTCGGAACGGGACAGTCAAACAATGAGCAGTTCTTC.

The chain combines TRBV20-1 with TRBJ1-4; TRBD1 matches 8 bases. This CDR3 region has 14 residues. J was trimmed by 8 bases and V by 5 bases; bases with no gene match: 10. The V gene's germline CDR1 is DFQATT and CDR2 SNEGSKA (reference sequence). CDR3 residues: CSAFDRGSDEKLFF. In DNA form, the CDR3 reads TGCAGTGCTTTCGACAGGGGAAGCGACGAAAAACTGTTTTTT.

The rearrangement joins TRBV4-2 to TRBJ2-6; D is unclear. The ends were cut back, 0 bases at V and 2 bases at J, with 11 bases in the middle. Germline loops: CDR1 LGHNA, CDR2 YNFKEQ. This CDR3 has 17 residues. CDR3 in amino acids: CASSQDHVAAGANVLTF. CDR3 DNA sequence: TGTGCCAGCAGCCAAGATCACGTGGCGGCTGGGGCCAACGTCCTGACTTTC.

In DNA, the CDR3 is TGCGCCAGCAGCTTGGGACTAGCGGGAGGGGCTGATGAGCAGTTCTTC. It codes for CASSLGLAGGADEQFF. The chain uses TRBV5-1 and TRBJ2-1, with 14 positions matching TRBD2. This CDR3 contains 16 residues. Germline loops: CDR1 SGHRS, CDR2 YFSETQ. The V and J ends lost 0 bases and 8 bases, in that order; junction bases with no gene match: 4.

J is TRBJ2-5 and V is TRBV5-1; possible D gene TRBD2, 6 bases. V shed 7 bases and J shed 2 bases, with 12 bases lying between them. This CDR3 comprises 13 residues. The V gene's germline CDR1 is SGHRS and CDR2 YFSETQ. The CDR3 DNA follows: TGCGCCAGCGGAGCGGGCGGGCAAGAGACCCAGTACTTC. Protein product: CASGAGGQETQYF.

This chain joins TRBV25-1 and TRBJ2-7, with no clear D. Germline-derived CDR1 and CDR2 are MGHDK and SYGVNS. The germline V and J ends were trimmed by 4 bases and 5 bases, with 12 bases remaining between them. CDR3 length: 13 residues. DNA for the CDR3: TGTGCCAGCAGTGCCACCTTCAGGCACGAGCAGTACTTC. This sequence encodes CASSATFRHEQYF.

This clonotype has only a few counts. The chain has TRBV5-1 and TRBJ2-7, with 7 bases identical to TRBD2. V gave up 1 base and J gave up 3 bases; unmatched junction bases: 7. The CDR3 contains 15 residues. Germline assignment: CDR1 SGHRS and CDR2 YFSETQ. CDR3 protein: CASSLQGGSYYEQYF. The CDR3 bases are TGCGCCAGCAGCTTGCAGGGAGGGAGTTACTACGAGCAGTACTTC.

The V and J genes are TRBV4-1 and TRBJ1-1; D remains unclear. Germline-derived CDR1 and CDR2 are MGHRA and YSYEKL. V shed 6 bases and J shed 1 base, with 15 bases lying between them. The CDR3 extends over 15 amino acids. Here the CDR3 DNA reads TGCGCCAGCAGAACTAATCCTACAGCGAACACTGAAGCTTTCTTT. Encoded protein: CASRTNPTANTEAFF.

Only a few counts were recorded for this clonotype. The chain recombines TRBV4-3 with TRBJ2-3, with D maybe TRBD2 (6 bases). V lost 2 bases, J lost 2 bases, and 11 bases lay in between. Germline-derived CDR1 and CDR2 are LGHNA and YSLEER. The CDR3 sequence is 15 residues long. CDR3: CASSQSSGFTDTQYF. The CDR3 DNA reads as TGCGCCAGCAGCCAAAGTAGCGGATTCACAGATACGCAGTATTTT.

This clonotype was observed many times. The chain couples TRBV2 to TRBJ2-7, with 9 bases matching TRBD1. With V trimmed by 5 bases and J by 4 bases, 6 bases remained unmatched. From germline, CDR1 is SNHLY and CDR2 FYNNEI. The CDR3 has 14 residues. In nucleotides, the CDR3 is TGTGCCAGCAGTCCCGGGACAGGGTTTTACGAGCAGTACTTC. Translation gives CASSPGTGFYEQYF. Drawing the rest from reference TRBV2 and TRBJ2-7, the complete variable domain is EPEVTQTPSHQVTQMGQEVILRCVPISNHLYFYWYRQILGQKVEFLVSFYNNEISEKSEIFDDQFSVERPDGSNFTLKIRSTKLEDSAMYFCASSPGTGFYEQYFGPGTRLTVT.

The CDR3: CSALAGIETQYF. The CDR3 DNA follows: TGCAGTGCCCTAGCGGGGATAGAGACCCAGTACTTC. V is TRBV20-1 and J is TRBJ2-5, with 9 positions matching TRBD2. After removal of 6 bases from V and 4 bases from J, the junction contained 3 bases not matched to a gene. Germline V gene data show CDR1 as DFQATT and CDR2 as SNEGSKA (reference sequence). The CDR3 spans 12 residues.